This T cell receptor (beta chain) was identified in a study of cytomegalovirus exposure and HLA in healthy donors. Whole-study context: Early released data had tens of millions of unique TCRs, all coming from HLA-typed donors. The study's findings and limits: Cytomegalovirus association was listed for 150 to 200 TCR beta chains. As was reported, the HLA-A and HLA-B alleles of most subjects were accurately predicted from TCR beta sequences.

Note on this clone: Its antigen is unidentified.

Trimming took off 3 bases at V and 7 bases at J, with 10 bases between the two ends. Looked up from germline, CDR1 is KGHSH and CDR2 is LQKENI. The length of the CDR3 is 12 residues. The PCR used 60 Vbeta and 13 Jbeta primers. Here immunoSEQ multiplex PCR was the method, and the copy in TCRdb shows in-frame clones only, minus some. The sample records approximately 160,000 clones, roughly three quarters being singletons. Specimen: PBMCs. The origin of this receptor is a woman in her 50s in good health and CMV-seropositive. The chain is built from TRBV18 and TRBJ2-7; a weak D match, TRBD1 (5 bases). The CDR3 reads CASSPDSGEQYF. The CDR3 region has the DNA TGTGCCAGCTCACCCGACAGTGGTGAGCAGTACTTC.